Listed below are T cell receptor beta chains from one sample, sequenced in a study of OX40 agonist ivuxolimab in advanced cancers. Libraries were prepared by immunoSEQ multiplex PCR; TCRdb keeps only in-frame clonotypes and omits some of them. The sample includes approximately 82,000 clones, around 85% of them seen just once. Sequencing was performed on CD4+ or CD8+ T cells sorted from blood, taken in a trial of the OX40 agonist ivuxolimab. The receptors shown here come from an adult with an advanced solid tumor such as melanoma, head and neck, liver or kidney cancer. The CDR3 runs from the conserved cysteine through the conserved F or W. D genes are given only for firm matches. Size tells how often a clone was seen (once, few, many) or the class of an expanded clone, and some rows leave it out.

TRBJ1-2,TRBV4-1,TRBD1,NA,CASSHSGQGTYYGYTF,TGCGCCAGCAGCCACTCCGGACAGGGAACCTACTATGGCTACACCTTC
TRBJ2-5,TRBV18,NA,few,CASSRGDGETQYF,TGTGCCAGCTCAAGAGGAGATGGGGAGACCCAGTACTTC
TRBJ2-7,TRBV10-3,NA,NA,CAISESTASIYEQYF,TGTGCCATCAGTGAGTCGACGGCTTCAATCTACGAGCAGTACTTC
TRBJ2-7,TRBV18,TRBD1,NA,CASSERDRAFNEQYF,TGTGCCAGCTCAGAAAGGGACAGGGCTTTCAACGAGCAGTACTTC
TRBJ1-3,TRBV6-1,TRBD1,NA,CASSEAPGGIGNTIYF,TGTGCCAGCAGTGAAGCCCCAGGGGGCATCGGAAACACCATATATTTT
TRBJ1-4,TRBV29-1,NA,NA,CSVGGSGEKLFF,TGCAGCGTAGGAGGGAGTGGTGAAAAACTGTTTTTT
TRBJ1-1,TRBV18,NA,NA,CASSPFNGQNTEAFF,TGTGCCAGCTCACCATTTAACGGCCAGAACACTGAAGCTTTCTTT
TRBJ2-7,TRBV29-1,NA,once,CSVETAYEQYF,TGCAGCGTTGAGACAGCCTACGAGCAGTACTTC
TRBJ1-1,TRBV29-1,NA,NA,CRRRRGADNTEAFF,TGCAGAAGACGGCGGGGGGCGGACAACACTGAAGCTTTCTTT
TRBJ1-1,TRBV30,NA,few,CAWSPGAMNTEAFF,TGTGCCTGGAGTCCGGGGGCGATGAACACTGAAGCTTTCTTT
TRBJ1-1,TRBV20-1,NA,NA,CSARLQGEAFF,TGCAGTGCTAGGCTGCAGGGTGAAGCTTTCTTT
TRBJ1-6,TRBV2,NA,few,CASSTNSPLHF,TGTGCCAGCAGCACAAATTCACCCCTCCACTTT
TRBJ2-3,TRBV11-3,NA,NA,CASSLDLGVSTDTQYF,TGTGCCAGCAGCTTAGATCTTGGGGTTAGCACAGATACGCAGTATTTT
TRBJ1-3,TRBV5-5,NA,NA,CASSRGTSGNTIYF,TGTGCCAGCAGCCGAGGGACATCTGGAAACACCATATATTTT
TRBJ2-7,TRBV5-8,NA,once,CASSLGVFGGYEQYF,TGTGCCAGCAGCTTGGGGGTTTTCGGTGGCTACGAGCAGTACTTC
TRBJ1-2,TRBV19,NA,NA,CASSITRANYGYTF,TGTGCCAGTAGTATTACGAGAGCTAACTATGGCTACACCTTC
TRBJ1-6,TRBV5-4,TRBD1,few,CASSLGQGINSPLHF,TGTGCCAGCAGCTTGGGACAGGGTATTAATTCACCCCTCCACTTT
TRBJ1-2,TRBV29-1,NA,NA,CSGGGIGYTF,TGCAGCGGAGGAGGAATTGGCTACACCTTC
TRBJ2-7,TRBV5-1,NA,NA,CASSLDYEQYF,TGCGCCAGCAGCTTGGACTACGAGCAGTACTTC
TRBJ1-2,TRBV4-3,NA,NA,CASSQDLLRGADGYTF,TGCGCCAGCAGCCAAGATCTTTTAAGGGGCGCCGATGGCTACACCTTC
TRBJ1-1,TRBV5-4,NA,NA,CASSAAEGGGPRAFF,TGTGCCAGCAGCGCGGCGGAGGGTGGGGGCCCCCGAGCTTTCTTT
TRBJ1-6,TRBV4-1,NA,NA,CASSPTTRGGSPLHF,TGCGCCAGCAGCCCAACGACCAGGGGCGGTTCACCCCTCCACTTT
TRBJ2-2,TRBV7-3,TRBD2,NA,CATTTSGGAGTGELFF,TGTGCCACCACGACTAGCGGGGGGGCCGGGACCGGGGAGCTGTTTTTT
TRBJ2-7,TRBV29-1,NA,NA,CSVGLQGRTYEQYF,TGCAGCGTTGGGCTGCAGGGCAGGACCTACGAGCAGTACTTC
TRBJ2-3,TRBV7-3,TRBD2,NA,CASSLGLAGGDTQYF,TGTGCCAGCAGCTTAGGCCTAGCGGGGGGTGATACGCAGTATTTT
TRBJ2-3,TRBV5-4,TRBD2,NA,CASSLQRGDTDTQYF,TGTGCCAGCAGCTTGCAGCGGGGGGACACAGATACGCAGTATTTT
TRBJ1-2,TRBV28,TRBD1,NA,CAIVRPGTDIGYTF,TGTGCCATCGTCAGACCAGGGACAGATATTGGCTACACCTTC
TRBJ1-3,TRBV5-1,NA,NA,CASSFGAASGNTIYF,TGCGCCAGCAGCTTTGGGGCAGCCTCTGGAAACACCATATATTTT
TRBJ1-1,TRBV7-3,TRBD1,NA,CASSWTGGGSTEAFF,TGTGCCAGCAGCTGGACAGGGGGCGGAAGCACTGAAGCTTTCTTT
TRBJ1-1,TRBV5-4,NA,NA,CASSLAPRGGTEAFF,TGTGCCAGCAGCTTGGCCCCGCGGGGAGGCACTGAAGCTTTCTTT
TRBJ2-2,TRBV18,TRBD1,NA,CASSDRDRNTGELFF,TGTGCCAGCTCAGACCGGGACAGGAACACCGGGGAGCTGTTTTTT
TRBJ2-3,TRBV7-8,NA,NA,CASSLALSPGPDTQYF,TGTGCCAGCAGCTTAGCGCTCTCCCCCGGGCCAGATACGCAGTATTTT
TRBJ2-7,TRBV10-1,NA,once,CASSGESYEQYF,TGCGCCAGCAGTGGGGAGAGCTACGAGCAGTACTTC
TRBJ2-5,TRBV10-3,NA,NA,CAISESGQVETQYF,TGTGCCATCAGTGAGTCGGGGCAGGTAGAGACCCAGTACTTC
TRBJ1-5,TRBV28,TRBD1,NA,CASSLTGAKYSNQPQHF,TGTGCCAGCAGCTTAACAGGGGCCAAGTATAGCAATCAGCCCCAGCATTTT
TRBJ1-1,TRBV29-1,NA,NA,CSVSMGTEAFF,TGCAGCGTGTCGATGGGGACTGAAGCTTTCTTT
TRBJ1-1,TRBV6-1,NA,NA,CASSEAGFWEVRTEAFF,TGTGCCAGCAGTGAAGCTGGTTTCTGGGAGGTTAGGACTGAAGCTTTCTTT
TRBJ2-7,TRBV28,NA,NA,CASSLQGGYEQYF,TGTGCCAGCAGTTTACAGGGTGGGTACGAGCAGTACTTC
TRBJ1-3,TRBV18,NA,once,CASSPDRGNTIYF,TGTGCCAGCTCACCGGACAGAGGAAACACCATATATTTT
TRBJ1-5,TRBV27,TRBD1,NA,CASSSGQVNNQPQHF,TGTGCCAGCAGCTCGGGACAGGTGAACAATCAGCCCCAGCATTTT
TRBJ2-3,TRBV29-1,NA,NA,CSVEARNQDTQYF,TGCAGCGTTGAAGCTCGTAATCAGGATACGCAGTATTTT
TRBJ1-3,TRBV7-2,NA,NA,CASSLSQGNTIYF,TGTGCCAGCAGCTTGAGTCAAGGGAACACCATATATTTT
TRBJ1-5,TRBV28,NA,NA,CASGTPGDWVNQPQHF,TGTGCCAGCGGAACCCCAGGGGATTGGGTCAATCAGCCCCAGCATTTT
TRBJ2-1,TRBV6-5,NA,NA,CASTKGQGNNEQFF,TGTGCCAGCACCAAGGGGCAGGGTAACAATGAGCAGTTCTTC